The rows below give T cell receptor beta chains drawn from one sample of a study of cytomegalovirus exposure and HLA in healthy donors. TCRdb keeps only in-frame clones here, not all; method: immunoSEQ multiplex PCR. The sample lists approximately 100,000 clones; roughly 70% were seen once. Input material: PBMCs. Receptors originate from a man between 45 and 60 years old in good health and CMV-seronegative. CDR3s include the opening cysteine and the closing phenylalanine or tryptophan. A D gene is named only where the DNA matches it firmly. Clone size, where shown, is once, few, many, or a class for clones that have expanded.

D: -
J: TRBJ1-1
V: TRBV18
size: -
CDR3: CASSPEYTEAFF
DNA: TGTGCCAGCTCACCGGAGTACACTGAAGCTTTCTTT

D: TRBD1
J: TRBJ1-2
V: TRBV5-1
size: -
CDR3: CASSRFAGQSYGYTF
DNA: TGCGCCAGCAGCCGCTTCGCGGGACAGTCATATGGCTACACCTTC

D: -
J: TRBJ2-2
V: TRBV12-5
size: -
CDR3: CASGLSLVAGIVGRLFF
DNA: TGTGCTAGTGGTTTGTCGTTGGTAGCTGGGATCGTCGGGAGGCTGTTTTTT

D: -
J: TRBJ1-2
V: TRBV6-5
size: -
CDR3: CASSGQRVLVHGYTF
DNA: TGTGCCAGCAGTGGACAGAGGGTGTTGGTTCATGGCTACACCTTC

D: -
J: TRBJ1-1
V: TRBV6-1
size: -
CDR3: CASSEQGTEAFF
DNA: TGTGCCAGCAGTGAGCAGGGGACTGAAGCTTTCTTT

D: TRBD1
J: TRBJ1-4
V: TRBV19
size: -
CDR3: CASRSGQSFNEKLFF
DNA: TGTGCCAGTAGGTCGGGACAGTCTTTTAATGAAAAACTGTTTTTT

D: TRBD1
J: TRBJ2-7
V: TRBV10-3
size: once
CDR3: CATRTGQGEQYF
DNA: TGTGCCACCCGGACAGGGCAGGGCGAGCAGTACTTC

D: TRBD2
J: TRBJ2-1
V: TRBV9
size: -
CDR3: CASTPSGSPNINEQFF
DNA: TGTGCCAGCACCCCTAGCGGGAGCCCGAACATCAATGAGCAGTTCTTC

D: -
J: TRBJ2-3
V: TRBV7-9
size: once
CDR3: CASSLDPTPADTQYF
DNA: TGTGCCAGCAGCTTAGATCCTACCCCAGCGGATACGCAGTATTTT

D: -
J: TRBJ2-7
V: TRBV7-9
size: -
CDR3: CASSFYSGHRNYEQYF
DNA: TGTGCCAGCAGCTTCTATTCAGGACACCGAAACTACGAGCAGTACTTC

D: -
J: TRBJ2-3
V: TRBV5-1
size: -
CDR3: CASSLPPLRTGKTDTQYF
DNA: TGCGCCAGCAGCTTACCACCCCTACGAACAGGGAAAACAGATACGCAGTATTTT

D: TRBD2
J: TRBJ2-3
V: TRBV7-2
size: -
CDR3: CASSSGTYYTQYF
DNA: TGTGCCAGCAGTAGCGGGACCTACTATACGCAGTATTTT

D: TRBD2
J: TRBJ2-5
V: TRBV6-5
size: -
CDR3: CASSYSGLAGVETQYF
DNA: TGTGCCAGCAGTTACTCAGGACTAGCGGGGGTAGAGACCCAGTACTTC

D: -
J: TRBJ2-7
V: TRBV11-2
size: -
CDR3: CASSRAWGPEYEQYF
DNA: TGTGCCAGCAGCCGAGCGTGGGGGCCGGAATACGAGCAGTACTTC

D: TRBD1
J: TRBJ2-3
V: TRBV28
size: -
CDR3: CASSSDRAGDTQYF
DNA: TGTGCCAGCAGTTCGGACAGGGCTGGAGATACGCAGTATTTT

D: -
J: TRBJ1-5
V: TRBV5-1
size: -
CDR3: CASSLEGGQGNQPQHF
DNA: TGCGCCAGCAGCTTGGAGGGGGGGCAGGGAAATCAGCCCCAGCATTTT

D: TRBD1
J: TRBJ2-2
V: TRBV4-2
size: -
CDR3: CASSLRQGDTGELFF
DNA: TGTGCCAGCAGCCTCCGACAGGGGGACACCGGGGAGCTGTTTTTT

D: TRBD1
J: TRBJ2-1
V: TRBV28
size: -
CDR3: CASSFGARGYNEQFF
DNA: TGTGCCAGCAGTTTTGGGGCCAGGGGGTACAATGAGCAGTTCTTC

D: TRBD1
J: TRBJ1-2
V: TRBV25-1
size: -
CDR3: CASSESGQGARRGYTF
DNA: TGTGCCAGCAGTGAATCGGGACAGGGGGCTCGGCGTGGCTACACCTTC

D: -
J: TRBJ1-2
V: TRBV28
size: -
CDR3: CASHLFVLQGGYGYTF
DNA: TGTGCCAGCCACCTTTTTGTGCTGCAGGGTGGCTATGGCTACACCTTC

D: -
J: TRBJ2-3
V: TRBV7-9
size: -
CDR3: CASTHSGVASDTQYF
DNA: TGTGCCAGCACCCATTCGGGGGTGGCCTCAGATACGCAGTATTTT

D: -
J: TRBJ2-3
V: TRBV21-1
size: -
CDR3: CASKDRLTGVTGARTDTQYF
DNA: TGTGCCAGCAAAGACCGCCTCACAGGGGTAACAGGAGCCCGCACAGATACGCAGTATTTT

D: TRBD1
J: TRBJ2-3
V: TRBV7-2
size: -
CDR3: CASRPPGQITDTQYF
DNA: TGTGCCAGCCGCCCCCCGGGACAGATCACAGATACGCAGTATTTT

D: -
J: TRBJ1-1
V: TRBV7-9
size: few
CDR3: CASSLDGGGTEAFF
DNA: TGTGCCAGCAGCTTAGACGGGGGAGGCACTGAAGCTTTCTTT

D: -
J: TRBJ1-1
V: TRBV6-1
size: -
CDR3: CASSEGADVAFF
DNA: TGTGCCAGCAGTGAAGGTGCAGATGTCGCTTTCTTT

D: -
J: TRBJ2-7
V: TRBV4-1
size: -
CDR3: CASSQEGTTAKEQYF
DNA: TGCGCCAGCAGCCAAGAGGGGACAACCGCTAAGGAGCAGTACTTC

D: TRBD2
J: TRBJ2-4
V: TRBV2
size: -
CDR3: CASRRGAGGLRNIQYF
DNA: TGTGCCAGCAGGAGGGGGGCGGGAGGTCTTAGAAACATTCAGTACTTC

D: -
J: TRBJ2-7
V: TRBV9
size: -
CDR3: CASSVAPGYEQYF
DNA: TGTGCCAGCAGCGTAGCTCCGGGCTACGAGCAGTACTTC

D: -
J: TRBJ2-3
V: TRBV7-2
size: once
CDR3: CASEGGGVYGFPDTQYF
DNA: TGTGCCAGCGAGGGAGGGGGGGTGTATGGGTTTCCAGATACGCAGTATTTT

D: TRBD2
J: TRBJ2-7
V: TRBV6-5
size: once
CDR3: CASSKTSGLYEQYF
DNA: TGTGCCAGCAGTAAGACTAGCGGGTTGTACGAGCAGTACTTC

D: -
J: TRBJ2-3
V: TRBV7-9
size: once
CDR3: CASSLGGWGGPVRADTQYF
DNA: TGTGCCAGCAGCTTAGGTGGCTGGGGGGGGCCGGTTAGAGCAGATACGCAGTATTTT

D: TRBD1
J: TRBJ1-2
V: TRBV27
size: -
CDR3: CASRPGQGNGGYTF
DNA: TGTGCCAGCAGACCAGGACAGGGGAACGGTGGCTACACCTTC

D: TRBD1
J: TRBJ2-3
V: TRBV28
size: few
CDR3: CASTWTGSVGTQYF
DNA: TGTGCCAGCACCTGGACAGGGTCAGTTGGTACGCAGTATTTT

D: -
J: TRBJ2-7
V: TRBV11-2
size: -
CDR3: CASSISGAGGPSYEQYF
DNA: TGTGCCAGCAGCATTTCCGGAGCGGGCGGCCCTTCCTACGAGCAGTACTTC

D: -
J: TRBJ1-5
V: TRBV28
size: -
CDR3: CASSLAPTGNQPQHF
DNA: TGTGCCAGCAGTTTGGCCCCGACAGGAAATCAGCCCCAGCATTTT

D: -
J: TRBJ1-1
V: TRBV7-2
size: -
CDR3: CASRRQRQVSNTEAFF
DNA: TGTGCCAGCAGGAGACAGCGACAGGTGTCGAACACTGAAGCTTTCTTT

D: -
J: TRBJ1-5
V: TRBV4-1
size: -
CDR3: CASSQDRIRPTVPGPQHF
DNA: TGCGCCAGCAGCCAAGATAGAATTCGGCCGACAGTTCCTGGGCCCCAGCATTTT

D: -
J: TRBJ2-1
V: TRBV5-4
size: -
CDR3: CASSLDLQNEQFF
DNA: TGTGCCAGCAGCTTGGATCTACAGAATGAGCAGTTCTTC

D: -
J: TRBJ2-2
V: TRBV7-3
size: -
CDR3: CASSVGSGELFF
DNA: TGTGCCAGCAGCGTCGGGTCCGGGGAGCTGTTTTTT

D: TRBD2
J: TRBJ2-1
V: TRBV6-6
size: once
CDR3: CASMIRDAGGGEQFF
DNA: TGTGCCAGCATGATCCGGGACGCCGGGGGGGGTGAGCAGTTCTTC

D: -
J: TRBJ2-5
V: TRBV15
size: -
CDR3: CATSSRPGAAETQYF
DNA: TGTGCCACCAGCTCCCGACCAGGGGCCGCAGAGACCCAGTACTTC